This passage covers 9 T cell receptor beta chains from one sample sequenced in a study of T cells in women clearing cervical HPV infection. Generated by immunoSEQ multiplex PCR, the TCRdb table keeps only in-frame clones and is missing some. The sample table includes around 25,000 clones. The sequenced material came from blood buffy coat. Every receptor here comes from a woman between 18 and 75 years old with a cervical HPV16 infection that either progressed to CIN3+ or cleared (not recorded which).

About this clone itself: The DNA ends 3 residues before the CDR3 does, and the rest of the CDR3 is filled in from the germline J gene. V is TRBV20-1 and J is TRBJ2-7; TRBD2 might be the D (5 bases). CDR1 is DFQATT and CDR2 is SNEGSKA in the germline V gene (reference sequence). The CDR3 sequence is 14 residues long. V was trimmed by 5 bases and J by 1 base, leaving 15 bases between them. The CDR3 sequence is CSAGEIGGSYEQYF. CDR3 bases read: TGCAGTGCTGGCGAGATAGGCGGGTCCTACGAG.

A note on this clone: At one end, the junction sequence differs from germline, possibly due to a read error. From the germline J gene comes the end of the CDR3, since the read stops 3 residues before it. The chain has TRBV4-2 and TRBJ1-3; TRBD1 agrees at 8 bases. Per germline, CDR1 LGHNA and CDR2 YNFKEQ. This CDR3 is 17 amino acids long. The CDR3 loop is CASSHRSGTGPGNTIYF. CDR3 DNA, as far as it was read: TGTGCCAGCAGCCACCGTTCCGGGACAGGTCCTGGAAACACG.

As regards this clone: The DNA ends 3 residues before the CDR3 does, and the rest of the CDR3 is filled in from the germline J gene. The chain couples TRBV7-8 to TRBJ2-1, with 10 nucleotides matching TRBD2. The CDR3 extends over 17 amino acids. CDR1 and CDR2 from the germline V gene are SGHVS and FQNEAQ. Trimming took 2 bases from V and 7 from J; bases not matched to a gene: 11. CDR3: CASSLPQGLAGANEQFF. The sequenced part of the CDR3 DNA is TGTGCCAGCAGCTTACCCCAAGGGCTAGCGGGAGCGAATGAG.

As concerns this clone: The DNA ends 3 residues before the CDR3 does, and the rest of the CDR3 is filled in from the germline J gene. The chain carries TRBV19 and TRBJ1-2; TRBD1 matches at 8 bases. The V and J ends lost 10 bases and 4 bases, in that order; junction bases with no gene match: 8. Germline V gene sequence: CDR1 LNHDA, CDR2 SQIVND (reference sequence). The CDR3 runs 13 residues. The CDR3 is CATMDRAIYGYTF. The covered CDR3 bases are TGTGCCACCATGGACAGGGCGATCTATGGC.

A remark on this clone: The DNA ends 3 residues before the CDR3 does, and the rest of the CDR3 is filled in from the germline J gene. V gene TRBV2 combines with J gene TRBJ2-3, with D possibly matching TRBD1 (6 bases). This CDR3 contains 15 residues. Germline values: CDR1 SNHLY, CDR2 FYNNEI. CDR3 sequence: CASRGTGNSNQPQYF. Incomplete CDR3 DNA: TGTGCCAGCAGGGGAACAGGGAATAGCAATCAGCCG.

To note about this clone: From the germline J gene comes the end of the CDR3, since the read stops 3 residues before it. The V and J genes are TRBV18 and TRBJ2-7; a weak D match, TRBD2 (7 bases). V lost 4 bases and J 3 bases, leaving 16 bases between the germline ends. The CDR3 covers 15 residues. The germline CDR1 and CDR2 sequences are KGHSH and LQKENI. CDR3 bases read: TGTGCCAGCTCACTAGAGGGGGGGGCCATCTACGAG. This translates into CASSLEGGAIYE. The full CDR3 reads CASSLEGGAIYEQYF.

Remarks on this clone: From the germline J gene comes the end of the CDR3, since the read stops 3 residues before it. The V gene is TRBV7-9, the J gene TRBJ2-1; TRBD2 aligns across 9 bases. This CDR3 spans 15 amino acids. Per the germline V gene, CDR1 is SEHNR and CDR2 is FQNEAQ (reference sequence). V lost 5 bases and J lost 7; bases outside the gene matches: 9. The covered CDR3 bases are TGTGCCAGCAGCCCGCGGGGGGGCCAGAGGAATGAG. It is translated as CASSPRGGQRNE. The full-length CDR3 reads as CASSPRGGQRNEQFF. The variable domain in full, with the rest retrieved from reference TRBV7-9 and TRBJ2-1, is DTGVSQNPRHKITKRGQNVTFRCDPISEHNRLYWYRQTLGQGPEFLTYFQNEAQLEKSRLLSDRFSAERPKGSFSTLEIQRTEQGDSAMYLCASSPRGGQRNEQFFGPGTRLTVL.

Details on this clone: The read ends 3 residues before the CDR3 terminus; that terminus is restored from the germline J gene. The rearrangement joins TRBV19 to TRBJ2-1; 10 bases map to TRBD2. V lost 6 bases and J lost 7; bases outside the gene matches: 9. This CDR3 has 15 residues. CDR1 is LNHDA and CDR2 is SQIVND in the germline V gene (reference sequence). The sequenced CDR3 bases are TGTGCCAGTAGGCTACTAGCGGGGAATTTAAATGAG. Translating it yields CASRLLAGNLNE. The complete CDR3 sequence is CASRLLAGNLNEQFF.

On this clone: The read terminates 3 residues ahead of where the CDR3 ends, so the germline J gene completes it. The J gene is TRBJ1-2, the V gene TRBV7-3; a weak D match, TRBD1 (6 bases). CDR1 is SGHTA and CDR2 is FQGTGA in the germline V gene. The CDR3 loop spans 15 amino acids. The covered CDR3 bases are TGTGCCAGCAGCTTAGCGGGGGCCGGGCAAGAGACC. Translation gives CASSLAGAGQET. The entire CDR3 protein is CASSLAGAGQETYTF.